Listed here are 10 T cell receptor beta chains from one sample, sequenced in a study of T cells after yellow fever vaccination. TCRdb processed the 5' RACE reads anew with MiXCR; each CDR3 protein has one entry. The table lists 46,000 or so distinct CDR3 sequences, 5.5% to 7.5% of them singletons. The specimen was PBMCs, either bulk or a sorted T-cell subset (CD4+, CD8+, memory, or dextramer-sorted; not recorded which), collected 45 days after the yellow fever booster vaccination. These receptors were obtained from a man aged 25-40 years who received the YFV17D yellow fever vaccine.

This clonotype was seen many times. CDR3 loop: CATSDPPSGTSTDTQYF. The CDR3 DNA is TGTGCCACCAGTGACCCTCCTAGCGGGACTAGCACAGATACGCAGTATTTT. The rearrangement joins TRBV24-1 to TRBJ2-3, with 9 bases aligning to TRBD2. V trimming: 4 bases; J trimming: 0 bases; junction bases outside the gene matches: 7. This CDR3 is built from 17 residues. Germline CDR1 and CDR2: KGHDR and SFDVKD.

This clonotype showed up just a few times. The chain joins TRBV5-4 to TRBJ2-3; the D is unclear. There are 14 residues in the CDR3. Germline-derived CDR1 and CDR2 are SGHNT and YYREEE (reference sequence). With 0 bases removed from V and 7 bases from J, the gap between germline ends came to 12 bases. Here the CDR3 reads CASSLGDSVNTQYF. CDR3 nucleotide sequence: TGTGCCAGCAGCTTGGGCGATTCCGTCAATACGCAGTATTTT.

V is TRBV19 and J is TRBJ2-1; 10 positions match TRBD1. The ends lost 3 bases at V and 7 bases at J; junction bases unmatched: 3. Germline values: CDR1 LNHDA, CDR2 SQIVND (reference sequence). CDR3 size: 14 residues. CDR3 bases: TGTGCCAGTAGTATGACAGGGGGCAAGAATGAGCAGTTCTTC. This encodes CASSMTGGKNEQFF.

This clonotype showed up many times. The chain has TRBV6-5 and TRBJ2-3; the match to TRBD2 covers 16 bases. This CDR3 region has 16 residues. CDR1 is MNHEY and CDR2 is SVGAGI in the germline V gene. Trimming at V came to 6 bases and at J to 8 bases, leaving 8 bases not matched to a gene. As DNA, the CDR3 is TGTGCCAGCAGACGCACCGGGACTAGCGGGAGGGGTACGCAGTATTTT. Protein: CASRRTGTSGRGTQYF.

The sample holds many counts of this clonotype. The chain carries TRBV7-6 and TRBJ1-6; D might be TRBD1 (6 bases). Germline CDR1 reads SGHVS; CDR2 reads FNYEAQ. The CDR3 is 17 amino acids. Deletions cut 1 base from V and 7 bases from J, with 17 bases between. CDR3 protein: CASSLGDSGARNSPLHF. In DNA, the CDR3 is TGTGCCAGCAGCTTAGGGGATTCGGGGGCCCGGAATTCACCCCTCCACTTT.

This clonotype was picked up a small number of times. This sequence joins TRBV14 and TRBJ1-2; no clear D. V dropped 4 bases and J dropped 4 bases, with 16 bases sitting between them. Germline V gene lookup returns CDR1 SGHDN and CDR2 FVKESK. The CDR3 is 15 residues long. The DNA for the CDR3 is TGTGCCAGCAGCCCGAAGTGGACGGCCATCTATGGCTACACCTTC. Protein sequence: CASSPKWTAIYGYTF.

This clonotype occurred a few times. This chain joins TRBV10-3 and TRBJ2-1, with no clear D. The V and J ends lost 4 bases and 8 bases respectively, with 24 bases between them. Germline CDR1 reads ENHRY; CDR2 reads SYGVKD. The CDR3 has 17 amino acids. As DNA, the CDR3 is TGTGCCATCAGTGTAACCCCTGACTGGCCCTCTGGGGATGAGCAGTTCTTC. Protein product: CAISVTPDWPSGDEQFF.

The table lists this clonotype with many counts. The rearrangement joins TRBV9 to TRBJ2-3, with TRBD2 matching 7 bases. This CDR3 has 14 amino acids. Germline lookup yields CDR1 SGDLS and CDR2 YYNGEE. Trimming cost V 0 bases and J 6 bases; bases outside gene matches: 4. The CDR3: CASSVGAGSDTQYF. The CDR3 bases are TGTGCCAGCAGCGTAGGAGCGGGATCCGATACGCAGTATTTT.

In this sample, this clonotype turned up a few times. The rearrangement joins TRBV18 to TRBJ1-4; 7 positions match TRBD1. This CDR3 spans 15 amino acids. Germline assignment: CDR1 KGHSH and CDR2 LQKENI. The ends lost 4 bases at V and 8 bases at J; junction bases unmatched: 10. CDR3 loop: CASSQQTGMEEKLFF. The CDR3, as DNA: TGTGCCAGCTCACAACAGACAGGGATGGAAGAAAAACTGTTTTTT.

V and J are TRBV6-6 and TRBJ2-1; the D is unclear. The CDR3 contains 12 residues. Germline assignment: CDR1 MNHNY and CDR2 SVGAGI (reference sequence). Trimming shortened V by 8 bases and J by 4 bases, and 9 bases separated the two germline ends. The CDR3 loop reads CASWVGYNEQFF. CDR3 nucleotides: TGTGCCAGCTGGGTGGGATACAATGAGCAGTTCTTC.